Reported below is one T cell receptor (beta chain). The antigen is undetermined. This sample is part of a study of Ad26.COV2.S vaccination and SARS-CoV-2 variants. Study at large: Each vaccinee took Ad26.COV2.S intramuscularly, once or twice 56 days apart.

In germline, CDR1 is SEHNR, CDR2 FQNEAQ (reference sequence). V gave up 4 bases and J gave up 6 bases; unmatched junction bases: 7. The CDR3 loop spans 14 amino acids. Indicated treatment: over 15 received Ad26.COV2.S at low or high dose, single or two shots; roughly 5 received placebo; per-sample allocation not given. The samples date from day 63 after the first vaccine or placebo injection. Data came from immunoSEQ multiplex PCR; TCRdb stores just in-frame clones and leaves some out. The sample carries approximately 240,000 clones, approximately 87% recorded once. Whole-study findings and limits: Spike-specific TCR breadth ran higher among vaccine recipients than placebo recipients. Reports say spike-specific CD8+ and CD4+ T cell responses covered substantial breadth after vaccination. Total T cell responses, in the TCR breadth and depth analyses, may have been underestimated.

Sequenced here: peripheral blood, sampled in a trial of Ad26.COV2.S vaccine versus placebo. The sequence came from a person aged 18-60 years who received the Ad26.COV2.S COVID-19 vaccine or a placebo. The chain employs TRBV7-9 and TRBJ2-7; 9 bases line up with TRBD1. The CDR3 sequence is CASSWDRDGSEQYF. The CDR3 DNA sequence: TGTGCCAGCAGCTGGGACAGGGATGGATCCGAGCAGTACTTC. The full variable domain, in which reference TRBV7-9 and TRBJ2-7 provide the parts outside the CDR3, is DTGVSQNPRHKITKRGQNVTFRCDPISEHNRLYWYRQTLGQGPEFLTYFQNEAQLEKSRLLSDRFSAERPKGSFSTLEIQRTEQGDSAMYLCASSWDRDGSEQYFGPGTRLTVT.